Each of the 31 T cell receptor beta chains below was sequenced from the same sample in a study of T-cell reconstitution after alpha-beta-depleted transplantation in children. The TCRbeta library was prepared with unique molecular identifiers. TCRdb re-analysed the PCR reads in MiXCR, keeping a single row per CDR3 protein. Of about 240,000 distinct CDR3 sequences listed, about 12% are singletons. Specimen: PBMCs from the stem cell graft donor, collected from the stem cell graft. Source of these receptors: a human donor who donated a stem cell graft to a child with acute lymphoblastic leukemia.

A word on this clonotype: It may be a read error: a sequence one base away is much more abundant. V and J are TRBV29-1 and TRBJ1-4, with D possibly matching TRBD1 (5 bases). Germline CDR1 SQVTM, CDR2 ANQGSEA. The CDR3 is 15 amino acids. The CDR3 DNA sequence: TGCAGCGTTGTGGTCAGGGCAACGTACGGGGAAAACCTGTTTTTT. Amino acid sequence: CSVVVRATYGENLFF.

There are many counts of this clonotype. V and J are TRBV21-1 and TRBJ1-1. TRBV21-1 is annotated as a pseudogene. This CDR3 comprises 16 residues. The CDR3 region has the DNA TGTGCCAGCAGCAAAGCCTCCGTAGAGGTGAACACTGAAGCTTTCTTT. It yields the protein CASSKASVEVNTEAFF.

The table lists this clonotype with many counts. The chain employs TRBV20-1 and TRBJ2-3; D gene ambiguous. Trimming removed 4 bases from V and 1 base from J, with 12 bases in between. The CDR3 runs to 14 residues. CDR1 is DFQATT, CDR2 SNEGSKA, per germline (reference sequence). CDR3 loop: CSATAGTRTDTQYF. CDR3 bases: TGCAGTGCTACCGCCGGAACCCGCACAGATACGCAGTATTTT.

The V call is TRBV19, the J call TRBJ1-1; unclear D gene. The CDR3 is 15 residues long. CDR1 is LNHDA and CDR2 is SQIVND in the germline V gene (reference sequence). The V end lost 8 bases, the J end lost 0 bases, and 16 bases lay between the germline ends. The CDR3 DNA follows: TGTGCCAGTCGACTCAATAAAGGTGTGAACACTGAAGCTTTCTTT. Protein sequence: CASRLNKGVNTEAFF.

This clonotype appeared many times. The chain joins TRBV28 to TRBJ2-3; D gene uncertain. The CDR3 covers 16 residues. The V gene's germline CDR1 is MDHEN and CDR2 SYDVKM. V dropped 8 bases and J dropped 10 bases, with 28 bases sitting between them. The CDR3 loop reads CASGKALGKDGPAQYF. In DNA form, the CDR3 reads TGTGCCAGCGGCAAGGCATTGGGAAAGGACGGACCCGCGCAGTATTTT.

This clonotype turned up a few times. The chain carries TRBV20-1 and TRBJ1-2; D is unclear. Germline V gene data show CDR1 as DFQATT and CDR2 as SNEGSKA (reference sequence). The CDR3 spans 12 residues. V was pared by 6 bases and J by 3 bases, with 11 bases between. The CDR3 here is CSAAPDHYGYTF. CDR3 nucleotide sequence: TGCAGTGCCGCACCGGATCACTATGGCTACACCTTC.

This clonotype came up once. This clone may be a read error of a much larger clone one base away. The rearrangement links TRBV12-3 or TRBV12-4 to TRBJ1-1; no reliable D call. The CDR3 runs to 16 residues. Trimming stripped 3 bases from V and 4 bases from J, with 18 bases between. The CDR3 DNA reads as TGTGCCAGCAGTTTCCGGTTCCGGGGAAACCCCACTGAAGCTTTCTTT. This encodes CASSFRFRGNPTEAFF.

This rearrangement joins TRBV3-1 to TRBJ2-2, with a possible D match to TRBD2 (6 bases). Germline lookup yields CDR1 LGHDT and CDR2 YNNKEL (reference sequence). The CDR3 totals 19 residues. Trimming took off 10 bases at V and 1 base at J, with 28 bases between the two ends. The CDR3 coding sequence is TGTGCCATCAGTCACACGCTTGGGACGGGAGTTCGGAACACCGGGGAGCTGTTTTTT. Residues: CAISHTLGTGVRNTGELFF.

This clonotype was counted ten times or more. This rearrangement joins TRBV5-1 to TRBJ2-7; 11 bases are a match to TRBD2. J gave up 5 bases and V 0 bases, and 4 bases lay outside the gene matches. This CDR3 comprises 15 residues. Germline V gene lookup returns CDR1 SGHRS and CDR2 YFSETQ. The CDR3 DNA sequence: TGCGCCAGCAGCTTGGCGACTAGCGGGATCGACGAGCAGTACTTC. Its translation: CASSLATSGIDEQYF.

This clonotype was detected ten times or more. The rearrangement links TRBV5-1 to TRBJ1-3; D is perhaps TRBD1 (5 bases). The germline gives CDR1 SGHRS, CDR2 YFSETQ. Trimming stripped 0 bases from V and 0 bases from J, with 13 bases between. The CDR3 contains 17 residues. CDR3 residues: CASSLAAGANSGNTIYF. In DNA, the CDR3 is TGCGCCAGCAGCTTGGCCGCTGGGGCTAACTCTGGAAACACCATATATTTT.

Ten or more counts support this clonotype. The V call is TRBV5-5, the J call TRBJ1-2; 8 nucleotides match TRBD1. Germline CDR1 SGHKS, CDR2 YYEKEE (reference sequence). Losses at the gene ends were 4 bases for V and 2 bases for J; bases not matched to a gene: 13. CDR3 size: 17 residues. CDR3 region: CASSHSVMRQGNYGYTF. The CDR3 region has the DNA TGTGCCAGCAGCCATTCAGTTATGAGACAGGGGAACTATGGCTACACCTTC.

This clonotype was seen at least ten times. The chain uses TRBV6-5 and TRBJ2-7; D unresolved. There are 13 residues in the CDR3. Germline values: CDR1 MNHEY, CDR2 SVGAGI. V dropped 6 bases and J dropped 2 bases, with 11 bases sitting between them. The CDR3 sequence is CASRGKGPYEQYF. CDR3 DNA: TGTGCCAGCAGGGGAAAGGGCCCCTACGAGCAGTACTTC.

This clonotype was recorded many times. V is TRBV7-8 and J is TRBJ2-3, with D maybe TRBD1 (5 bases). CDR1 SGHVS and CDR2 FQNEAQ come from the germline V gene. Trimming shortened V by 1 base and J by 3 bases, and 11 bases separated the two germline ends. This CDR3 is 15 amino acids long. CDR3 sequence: CASSLDPAGTDTQYF. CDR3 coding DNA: TGTGCCAGCAGCTTAGATCCGGCAGGGACAGATACGCAGTATTTT.

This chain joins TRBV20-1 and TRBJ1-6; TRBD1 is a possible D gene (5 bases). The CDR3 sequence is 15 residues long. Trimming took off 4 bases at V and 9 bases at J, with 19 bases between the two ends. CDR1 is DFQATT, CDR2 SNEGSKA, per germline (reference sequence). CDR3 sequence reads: CSATERGVCGSPLHF. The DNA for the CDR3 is TGCAGTGCTACGGAGAGAGGGGTGTGTGGTTCACCCCTCCACTTT.

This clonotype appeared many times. Here the CDR3 reads CASSLAARVNTGELFF. The CDR3 nucleotides are TGTGCCAGCAGCTTAGCGGCCAGGGTAAACACCGGGGAGCTGTTTTTT. This chain links TRBV7-2 with TRBJ2-2; possibly TRBD1 for D (5 bases). This CDR3 region has 16 residues. The V gene lost 0 bases and the J gene lost 2 bases, with 10 bases spanning the gap. Looked up from germline, CDR1 is SGHTA and CDR2 is FQGNSA.

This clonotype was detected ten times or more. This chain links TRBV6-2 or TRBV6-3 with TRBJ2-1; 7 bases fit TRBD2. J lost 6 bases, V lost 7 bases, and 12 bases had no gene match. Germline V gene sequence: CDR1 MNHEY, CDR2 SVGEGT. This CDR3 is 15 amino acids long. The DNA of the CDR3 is TGTGCCAGCATCAAGGGACTACCCGAATTCAATGAGCAGTTCTTC. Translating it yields CASIKGLPEFNEQFF.

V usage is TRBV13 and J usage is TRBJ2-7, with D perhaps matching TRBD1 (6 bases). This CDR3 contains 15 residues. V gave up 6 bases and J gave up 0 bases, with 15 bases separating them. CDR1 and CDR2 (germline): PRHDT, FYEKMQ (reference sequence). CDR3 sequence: CASSRSQGSSYEQYF. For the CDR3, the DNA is TGTGCCAGCAGTCGGTCCCAGGGGAGCTCCTACGAGCAGTACTTC.

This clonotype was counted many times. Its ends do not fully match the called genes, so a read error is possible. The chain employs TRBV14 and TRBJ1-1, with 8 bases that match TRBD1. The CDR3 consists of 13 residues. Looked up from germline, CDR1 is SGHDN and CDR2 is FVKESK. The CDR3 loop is CASSQEAGQEGFF. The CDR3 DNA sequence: TGTGCCAGCAGCCAGGAGGCGGGACAGGAGGGTTTTTTT.

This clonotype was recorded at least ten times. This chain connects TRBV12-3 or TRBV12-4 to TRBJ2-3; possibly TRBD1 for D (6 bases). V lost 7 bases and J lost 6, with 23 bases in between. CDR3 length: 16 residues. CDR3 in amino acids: CASTPTAGVSQDTQYF. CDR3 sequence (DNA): TGTGCCAGCACTCCGACCGCAGGGGTCTCTCAGGATACGCAGTATTTT.

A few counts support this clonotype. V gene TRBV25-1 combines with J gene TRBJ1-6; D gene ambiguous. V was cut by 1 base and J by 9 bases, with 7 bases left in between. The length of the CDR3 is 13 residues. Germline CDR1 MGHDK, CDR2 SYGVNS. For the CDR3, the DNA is TGTGCCAGCAGTGAATCCCGGGTTTCACCCCTCCACTTT. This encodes CASSESRVSPLHF.

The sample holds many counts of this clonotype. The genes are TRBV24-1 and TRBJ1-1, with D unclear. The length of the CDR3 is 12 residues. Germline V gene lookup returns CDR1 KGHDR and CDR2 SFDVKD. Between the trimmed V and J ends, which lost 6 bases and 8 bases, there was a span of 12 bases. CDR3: CATSQGQEEAFF. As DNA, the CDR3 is TGTGCCACCAGTCAAGGGCAGGAAGAAGCTTTCTTT.

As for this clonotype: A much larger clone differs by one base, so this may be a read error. CDR3 in DNA: TGTGCCAGCAGCTTAGGTCACACCGTGGCTGAAGCTTTCTTT. This encodes CASSLGHTVAEAFF. This sequence joins TRBV7-9 and TRBJ1-1; D remains unclear. Deletions cut 1 base from V and 6 bases from J, with 12 bases between. CDR3 length: 14 residues. Germline V gene data show CDR1 as SEHNR and CDR2 as FQNEAQ (reference sequence). The full variable domain, in which reference TRBV7-9 and TRBJ1-1 provide the parts outside the CDR3, is DTGVSQNPRHKITKRGQNVTFRCDPISEHNRLYWYRQTLGQGPEFLTYFQNEAQLEKSRLLSDRFSAERPKGSFSTLEIQRTEQGDSAMYLCASSLGHTVAEAFFGQGTRLTVV.

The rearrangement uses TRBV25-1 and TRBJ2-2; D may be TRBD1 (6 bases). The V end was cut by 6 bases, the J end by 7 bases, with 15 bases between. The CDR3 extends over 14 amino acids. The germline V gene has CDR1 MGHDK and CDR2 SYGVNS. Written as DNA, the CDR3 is TGTGCCAGCAGGGGGCAGGGGAGCGGCGGGGAGCTGTTTTTT. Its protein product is CASRGQGSGGELFF.

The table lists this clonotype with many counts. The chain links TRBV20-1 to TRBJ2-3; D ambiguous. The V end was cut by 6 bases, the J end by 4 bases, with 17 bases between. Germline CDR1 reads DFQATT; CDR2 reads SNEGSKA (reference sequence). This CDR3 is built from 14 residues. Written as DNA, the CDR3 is TGCAGTGCCCCTCCCTATCTCAGTTCAGATACGCAGTATTTT. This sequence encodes CSAPPYLSSDTQYF.

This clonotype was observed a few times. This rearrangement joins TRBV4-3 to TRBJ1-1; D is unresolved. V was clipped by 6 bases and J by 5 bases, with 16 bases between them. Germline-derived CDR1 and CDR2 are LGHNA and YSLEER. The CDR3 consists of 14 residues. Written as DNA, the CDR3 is TGCGCCAGCAGTCCTAGGGTAATGGGAACTGAAGCTTTCTTT. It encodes CASSPRVMGTEAFF.

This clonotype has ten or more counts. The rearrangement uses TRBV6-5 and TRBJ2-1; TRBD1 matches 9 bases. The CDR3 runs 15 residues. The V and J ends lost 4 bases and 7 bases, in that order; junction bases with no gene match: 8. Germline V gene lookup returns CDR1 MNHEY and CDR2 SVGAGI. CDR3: CASSSDRGMSNEQFF. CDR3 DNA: TGTGCCAGCAGTTCTGACAGGGGGATGTCGAATGAGCAGTTCTTC.

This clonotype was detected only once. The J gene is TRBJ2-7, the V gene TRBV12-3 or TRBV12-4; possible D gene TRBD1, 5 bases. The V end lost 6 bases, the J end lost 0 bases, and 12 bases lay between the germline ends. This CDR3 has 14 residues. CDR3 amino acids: CASRIDSSSYEQYF. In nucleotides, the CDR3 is TGTGCCAGCAGAATAGACAGTTCCTCCTACGAGCAGTACTTC.

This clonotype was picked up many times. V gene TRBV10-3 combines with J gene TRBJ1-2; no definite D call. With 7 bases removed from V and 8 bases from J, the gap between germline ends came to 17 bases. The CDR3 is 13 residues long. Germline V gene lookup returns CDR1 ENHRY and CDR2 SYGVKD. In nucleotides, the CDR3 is TGTGCCATCAACCTTGGAGGCCTGTGGGGCTACACCTTC. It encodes CAINLGGLWGYTF.

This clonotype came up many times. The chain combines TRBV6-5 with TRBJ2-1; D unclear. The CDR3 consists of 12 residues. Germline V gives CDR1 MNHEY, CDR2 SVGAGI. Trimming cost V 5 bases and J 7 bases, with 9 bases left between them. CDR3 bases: TGTGCCAGCAGTGGTCCCGTAAATGAGCAGTTCTTC. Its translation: CASSGPVNEQFF.

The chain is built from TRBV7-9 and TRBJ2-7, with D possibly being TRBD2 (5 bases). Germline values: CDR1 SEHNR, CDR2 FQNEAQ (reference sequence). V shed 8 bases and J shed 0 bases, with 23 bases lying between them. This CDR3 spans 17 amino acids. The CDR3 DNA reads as TGTGCCAGCGGCCCCGGGGTTGTAATAAGTAGCTCCTACGAGCAGTACTTC. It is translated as CASGPGVVISSSYEQYF.

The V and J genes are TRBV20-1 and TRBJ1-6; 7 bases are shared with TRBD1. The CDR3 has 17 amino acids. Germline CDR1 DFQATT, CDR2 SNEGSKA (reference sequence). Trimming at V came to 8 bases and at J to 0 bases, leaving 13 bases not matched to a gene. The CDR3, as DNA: TGCAGTTTTTTGGGACAGCCCATGAGCTCCTATAATTCACCCCTCCACTTT. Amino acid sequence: CSFLGQPMSSYNSPLHF.